The 19 T cell receptor beta chains below all came from one sample that was sequenced in a study of CD8+ T cells in alopecia areata. RNA extraction was followed by reverse transcription into cDNA, which acted as the sequencing template. Measured with immunoSEQ multiplex PCR; TCRdb has only the in-frame clones, and not every one. The data hold fewer than 250,000 clones, with more than 55% observed a single time. Treatment here: oral pan-JAK inhibitor, 5-10 mg twice daily. Sequenced here: CD4+ T cells sorted from blood, sampled at week 49, from a patient treated with tofacitinib. The receptors stem from a human donor with alopecia areata.

This clone was picked up one time. V and J are TRBV7-2 and TRBJ1-1; D is perhaps TRBD1 (5 bases). V lost 5 bases and J 4 bases, leaving 14 bases between the germline ends. The CDR3 contains 14 residues. Per the germline V gene, CDR1 is SGHTA and CDR2 is FQGNSA. Written as DNA, the CDR3 is TGTGCCAGCAGCCCCGCCAGGGCGGGCACTGAAGCTTTCTTT. Its translation: CASSPARAGTEAFF.

The V call is TRBV2, the J call TRBJ2-3, with a weak D call TRBD2 (5 bases). V shed 5 bases and J shed 4 bases, with 16 bases lying between them. Looked up from germline, CDR1 is SNHLY and CDR2 is FYNNEI. This CDR3 region has 15 residues. CDR3 DNA sequence: TGTGCCAGCAGTAACGGACTTTGGAGTGCAGATACGCAGTATTTT. This codes for CASSNGLWSADTQYF.

The chain recombines TRBV7-3 with TRBJ2-1, with D unresolved. The V end lost 5 bases, the J end lost 9 bases, and 14 bases lay between the germline ends. The CDR3 consists of 13 residues. CDR1 is SGHTA and CDR2 is FQGTGA in the germline V gene. The CDR3 DNA follows: TGTGCCAGCAGCGATCCGAATACGGGTGAGCAGTTCTTC. Protein product: CASSDPNTGEQFF.

This clone has only one observation. The V call is TRBV5-1, the J call TRBJ1-3; D not resolved. CDR1 is SGHRS, CDR2 YFSETQ, per germline. The CDR3 has 14 amino acids. V shed 0 bases and J shed 2 bases, with 6 bases lying between them. The CDR3 is CASSLGVAGNTIYF. In DNA form, the CDR3 reads TGCGCCAGCAGCTTGGGCGTCGCTGGAAACACCATATATTTT.

The rearrangement uses TRBV5-1 and TRBJ1-1; D gene uncertain. From germline, CDR1 is SGHRS and CDR2 YFSETQ. The CDR3 contains 12 residues. Between the trimmed V and J ends, which lost 7 bases and 4 bases, there was a span of 11 bases. The CDR3 nucleotides read TGCGCCAGCTCATACTTTGGCACTGAAGCTTTCTTT. As protein: CASSYFGTEAFF.

This clone was picked up one time. V gene TRBV5-1 combines with J gene TRBJ1-1; 8 bases match TRBD1. Germline V gives CDR1 SGHRS, CDR2 YFSETQ. This CDR3 spans 15 amino acids. The J segment lost 4 bases and the V segment lost 1 base, leaving 6 bases of the junction unmatched. The CDR3 reads CASSLTGTGFTEAFF. CDR3 nucleotide sequence: TGCGCCAGCAGCTTGACCGGGACAGGCTTCACTGAAGCTTTCTTT.

CDR3 coding DNA: TGTGCCACCAGCAGAGATTGGAACGGCATGAGCTCCTACGAGCAGTACTTC. Its translation: CATSRDWNGMSSYEQYF. V and J are TRBV15 and TRBJ2-7; D is ambiguous. Germline V CDR1 and CDR2: LNHNV, YYDKDF (reference sequence). The CDR3 consists of 17 residues. V shed 0 bases and J shed 0 bases, with 15 bases lying between them.

Comment on this clone: Since a far larger clone is one base different, this is likely a read error. The chain is built from TRBV4-1 and TRBJ2-3, with D hard to call. The V and J ends lost 5 bases and 3 bases respectively, with 3 bases between them. Germline lookup yields CDR1 MGHRA and CDR2 YSYEKL. The CDR3 is 11 amino acids. DNA of the CDR3: TGCGCCAGCAGCTTGACAGATACGCAGTATTTT. Residues: CASSLTDTQYF.

The rearrangement links TRBV29-1 to TRBJ1-4; TRBD1 agrees at 8 bases. Germline lookup yields CDR1 SQVTM and CDR2 ANQGSEA. The CDR3 contains 14 residues. Trimming took 7 bases from V and 7 from J; bases not matched to a gene: 11. The CDR3 reads CSAESTGVSEKLFF. In DNA, the CDR3 is TGCAGCGCCGAATCGACAGGGGTCTCTGAAAAACTGTTTTTT.

The chain links TRBV5-6 to TRBJ2-7; D is perhaps TRBD1 or TRBD2 (6 bases each). The CDR3 has 18 amino acids. CDR1 SGHDT and CDR2 YYEEEE come from the germline V gene. V shed 2 bases and J shed 2 bases, with 23 bases lying between them. In nucleotides, the CDR3 is TGTGCCAGCAGCTTATTAGGGGAGTGGGCAGGGGAGGCCTACGAGCAGTACTTC. The encoded protein is CASSLLGEWAGEAYEQYF. Using reference TRBV5-6 and TRBJ2-7 for the parts outside the CDR3, the full variable domain is DAGVTQSPTHLIKTRGQQVTLRCSPKSGHDTVSWYQQALGQGPQFIFQYYEEEERQRGNFPDRFSGHQFPNYSSELNVNALLLGDSALYLCASSLLGEWAGEAYEQYFGPGTRLTVT.

The V call is TRBV30, the J call TRBJ1-2, with D maybe TRBD1 (5 bases). V was clipped by 4 bases and J by 6 bases, with 15 bases between them. CDR3 length: 13 amino acids. Germline CDR1 reads GTSNPN; CDR2 reads SVGIG (reference sequence). In nucleotides, the CDR3 is TGTGCCTGGACACGAGGGACTTACGATGGCTACACCTTC. Protein sequence: CAWTRGTYDGYTF.

The chain carries TRBV25-1 and TRBJ2-7, with 9 bases aligning to TRBD1. Germline assignment: CDR1 MGHDK and CDR2 SYGVNS. The trim removed 7 bases at V and 5 bases at J, leaving 18 bases unmatched. The CDR3 length is 17 residues. Written as DNA, the CDR3 is TGTGCCAGCAAGGGCAGTGCGGGACAGGGAAGGTTAGACGAGCAGTACTTC. Translation: CASKGSAGQGRLDEQYF.

As for this clone: The sample holds other DNA sequences that translate to the same CDR3. The chain employs TRBV2 and TRBJ1-5; D uncertain. The germline CDR1 and CDR2 sequences are SNHLY and FYNNEI. The CDR3 covers 13 residues. The germline V and J ends were trimmed by 1 base and 3 bases, with 4 bases remaining between them. The CDR3 sequence is CASSEEANQPQHF. Here the CDR3 DNA reads TGTGCCAGCAGTGAAGAAGCCAATCAGCCCCAGCATTTT.

CDR3 protein: CASSLGRFQETQYF. The CDR3, as DNA: TGTGCCAGCAGCTTAGGCCGGTTTCAAGAGACCCAGTACTTC. The chain couples TRBV11-3 to TRBJ2-5; D not resolved. V was clipped by 1 base and J by 2 bases, with 8 bases between them. CDR3 length: 14 amino acids. Germline V gene sequence: CDR1 SGHNT, CDR2 YENEEA.

This sequence joins TRBV15 and TRBJ2-3; D remains unclear. This CDR3 comprises 14 residues. The germline V gene encodes CDR1 LNHNV and CDR2 YYDKDF (reference sequence). V was clipped by 3 bases and J by 6 bases, with 13 bases between them. The CDR3 sequence: CATSRDPRSDTQYF. For the CDR3, the DNA is TGTGCCACCAGCAGGGACCCCAGGTCGGATACGCAGTATTTT.

The V call is TRBV30, the J call TRBJ2-4; no firm D call. Trimming shortened V by 0 bases and J by 0 bases, and 6 bases separated the two germline ends. Germline V lookup: CDR1 GTSNPN, CDR2 SVGIG (reference sequence). The CDR3 runs to 14 residues. The CDR3 reads CAWSVQIAKNIQYF. The CDR3 DNA follows: TGTGCCTGGAGTGTACAGATAGCCAAAAACATTCAGTACTTC.

V gene TRBV5-6 combines with J gene TRBJ1-2; D is uncertain. This CDR3 comprises 15 residues. Trimming left V 2 bases short and J 4 bases short, with 15 bases between. Germline V CDR1 and CDR2: SGHDT, YYEEEE. In DNA, the CDR3 is TGTGCCAGCAGCTTTCCGGGAGACGGAGGCTATGGCTACACCTTC. Amino acid sequence: CASSFPGDGGYGYTF.

This chain connects TRBV14 to TRBJ1-6; possibly TRBD1 for D (5 bases). Germline loops: CDR1 SGHDN, CDR2 FVKESK. Trimming removed 4 bases at V and 10 bases at J, with 14 bases between. This CDR3 has 14 amino acids. As DNA, the CDR3 is TGTGCCAGCAGCCCTCAGGGATGGGGATCACCCCTCCACTTT. Its translation is CASSPQGWGSPLHF.

The chain employs TRBV25-1 and TRBJ2-6; D gene uncertain. Germline CDR1 MGHDK, CDR2 SYGVNS. The CDR3 totals 13 residues. Trimming took off 2 bases at V and 4 bases at J, with 3 bases between the two ends. Here the CDR3 DNA reads TGTGCCAGCAGTGAACCCGGGGCCAACGTCCTGACTTTC. Residues: CASSEPGANVLTF.